This TCR beta chain was identified during a study of read filtering for tumor transcriptome and immune sequencing. Study-wide background: RNA-seq yielded only roughly 80 to 1,300 TCR reads, IR-seq about 4.05 to 10.27 million.

This clonotype is hyperexpanded by share. Molecular barcoded adaptors covering alpha/delta and beta/gamma chains were used on approximately 400 ng RNA. One entry per CDR3 protein results from TCRdb running MiXCR on the reads. The sample includes roughly 480 distinct CDR3 sequences, more than 60% of them seen just once. This CDR3 is built from 16 residues. Trimming removed 0 bases from V and 4 bases from J; junction bases left unmatched: 7. Per the germline V gene, CDR1 is PRHDT and CDR2 is FYEKMQ (reference sequence). Sequencing was carried out using a population of CD138-negative cells sorted from bone marrow. This sequence was found in a donor aged 40 or over with multiple myeloma. This table probably holds off-target reads from a library built for another chain. V usage is TRBV13 and J usage is TRBJ1-1; 8 bases are shared with TRBD1. Here the CDR3 reads CASSLGWGRGLTEAFF. The DNA of the CDR3 is TGTGCCAGCAGCTTAGGGTGGGGCAGGGGGCTCACTGAAGCTTTCTTT. Drawing the rest from reference TRBV13 and TRBJ1-1, the complete variable domain is AAGVIQSPRHLIKEKRETATLKCYPIPRHDTVYWYQQGPGQDPQFLISFYEKMQSDKGSIPDRFSAQQFSDYHSELNMSSLELGDSALYFCASSLGWGRGLTEAFFGQGTRLTVV.